This T cell receptor (beta chain) was identified during a study of blood T cells in healthy people across ages. About this clonotype: Its antigen is still unknown.

Per germline, CDR1 SGDLS and CDR2 YYNGEE. This CDR3 has 15 amino acids. The junction had 8 bases not matched to a gene; V was cut back by 4 bases and J by 4 bases. The use of a sample-barcoded 5' primer and a J-beta primer mix characterized a second PCR of about 7 to 12 cycles. TCRdb used MiXCR to reprocess the 5' RACE reads, holding one entry per CDR3 protein. The sample has about 1,800,000 distinct CDR3 sequences, roughly 27% seen once. Study-wide points: Both naive CD4+ cell counts and diversity were greater in long-lived donors than in aged donors.

Sequencing was performed on blood. The chain combines TRBV9 with TRBJ1-1, with TRBD1 identical over 9 bases. The clonotype originates from a woman aged 30 to 39 in good health. The CDR3, as DNA: TGTGCCAGCAGCCCTGAGGAGACAGGGGGCACTGAAGCTTTCTTT. Translated, it gives CASSPEETGGTEAFF.